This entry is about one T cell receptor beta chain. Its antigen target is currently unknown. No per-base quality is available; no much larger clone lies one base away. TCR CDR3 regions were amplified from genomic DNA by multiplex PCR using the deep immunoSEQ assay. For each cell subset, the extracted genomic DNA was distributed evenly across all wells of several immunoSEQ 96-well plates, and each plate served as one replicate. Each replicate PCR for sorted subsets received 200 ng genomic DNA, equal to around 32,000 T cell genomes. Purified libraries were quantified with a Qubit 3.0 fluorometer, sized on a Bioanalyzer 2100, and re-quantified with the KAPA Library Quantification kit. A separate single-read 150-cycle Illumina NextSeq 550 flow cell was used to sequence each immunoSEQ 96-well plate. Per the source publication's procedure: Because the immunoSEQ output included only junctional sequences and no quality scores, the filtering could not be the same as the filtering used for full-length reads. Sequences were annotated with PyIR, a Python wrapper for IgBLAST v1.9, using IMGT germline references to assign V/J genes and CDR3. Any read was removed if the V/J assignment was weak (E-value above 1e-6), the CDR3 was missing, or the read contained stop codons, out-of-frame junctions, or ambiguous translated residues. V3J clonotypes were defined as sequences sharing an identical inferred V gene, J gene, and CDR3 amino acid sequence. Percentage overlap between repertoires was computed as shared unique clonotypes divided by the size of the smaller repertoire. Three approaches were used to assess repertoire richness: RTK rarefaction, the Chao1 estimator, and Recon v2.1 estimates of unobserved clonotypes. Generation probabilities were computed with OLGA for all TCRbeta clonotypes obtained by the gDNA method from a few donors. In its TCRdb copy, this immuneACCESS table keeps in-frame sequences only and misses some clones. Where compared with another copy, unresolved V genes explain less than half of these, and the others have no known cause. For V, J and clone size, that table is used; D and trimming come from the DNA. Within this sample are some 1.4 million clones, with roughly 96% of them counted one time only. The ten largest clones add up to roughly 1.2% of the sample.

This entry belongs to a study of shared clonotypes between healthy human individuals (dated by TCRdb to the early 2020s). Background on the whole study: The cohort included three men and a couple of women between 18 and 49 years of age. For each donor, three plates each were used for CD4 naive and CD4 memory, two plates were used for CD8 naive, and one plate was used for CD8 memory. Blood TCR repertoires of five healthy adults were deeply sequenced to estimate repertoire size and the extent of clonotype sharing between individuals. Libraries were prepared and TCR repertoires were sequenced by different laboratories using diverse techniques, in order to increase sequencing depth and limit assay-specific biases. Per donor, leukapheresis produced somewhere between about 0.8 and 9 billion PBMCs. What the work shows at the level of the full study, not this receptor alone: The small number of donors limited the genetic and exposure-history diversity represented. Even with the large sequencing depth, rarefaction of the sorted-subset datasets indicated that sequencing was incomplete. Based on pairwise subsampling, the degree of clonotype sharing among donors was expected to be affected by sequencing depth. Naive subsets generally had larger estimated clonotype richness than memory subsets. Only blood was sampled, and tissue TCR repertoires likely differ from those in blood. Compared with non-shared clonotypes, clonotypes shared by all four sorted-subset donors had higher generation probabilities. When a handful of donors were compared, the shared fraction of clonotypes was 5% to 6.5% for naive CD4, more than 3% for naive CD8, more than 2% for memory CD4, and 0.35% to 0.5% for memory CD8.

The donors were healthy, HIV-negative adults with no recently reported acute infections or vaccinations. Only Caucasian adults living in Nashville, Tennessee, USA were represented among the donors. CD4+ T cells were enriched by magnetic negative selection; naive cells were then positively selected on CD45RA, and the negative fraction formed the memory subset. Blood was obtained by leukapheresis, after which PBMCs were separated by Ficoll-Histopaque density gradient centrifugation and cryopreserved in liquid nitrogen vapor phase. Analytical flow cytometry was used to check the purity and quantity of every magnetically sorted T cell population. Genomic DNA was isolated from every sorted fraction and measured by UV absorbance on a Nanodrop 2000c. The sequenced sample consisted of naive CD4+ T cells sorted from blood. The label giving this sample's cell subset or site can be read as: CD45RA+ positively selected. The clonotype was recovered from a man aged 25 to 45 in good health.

The bases read TGTGCCAGCAGCGATCGGGCAGAAGAGACCCAGTACTTC. The resulting protein is CASSDRAEETQYF. The V gene is TRBV7-4 and the J gene is TRBJ2-5; the D gene cannot be named for sure. The junction carries 10 bases between V and J, which are trimmed by 5 bases and 3 bases respectively. Its CDR3 holds 13 amino acids, cysteine through phenylalanine. Only the CDR3 portion is preserved as DNA: 39 bases, with reading frame beginning at the first base. From the germline V gene, CDR1 is SGHVT and CDR2 is SQSDAQ.